This T cell receptor (beta chain) was profiled in a study of PD-L1 blockade in urothelial cancer. Measured with immunoSEQ multiplex PCR; TCRdb has only the in-frame clones, and not every one. The table has about 91,000 clones, around four fifths seen once. Described time point: peripheral blood 6 weeks after treatment start. The length of the CDR3 is 19 residues. The V and J ends lost 2 bases and 0 bases respectively, with 21 bases between them. Sequenced here: PBMCs, sampled around atezolizumab (anti-PD-L1) treatment. The J gene is TRBJ2-3, the V gene TRBV23-1; perhaps TRBD2 as D (5 bases). TRBV23-1 is annotated as an ORF whose role is uncertain. The source of this sequence is a man between 70 and 80 years old with urothelial cancer. The CDR3: CASSQQADPNLSSTDTQYF. CDR3 coding DNA: TGCGCCAGCAGTCAACAAGCGGACCCCAACCTTTCTAGCACAGATACGCAGTATTTT.